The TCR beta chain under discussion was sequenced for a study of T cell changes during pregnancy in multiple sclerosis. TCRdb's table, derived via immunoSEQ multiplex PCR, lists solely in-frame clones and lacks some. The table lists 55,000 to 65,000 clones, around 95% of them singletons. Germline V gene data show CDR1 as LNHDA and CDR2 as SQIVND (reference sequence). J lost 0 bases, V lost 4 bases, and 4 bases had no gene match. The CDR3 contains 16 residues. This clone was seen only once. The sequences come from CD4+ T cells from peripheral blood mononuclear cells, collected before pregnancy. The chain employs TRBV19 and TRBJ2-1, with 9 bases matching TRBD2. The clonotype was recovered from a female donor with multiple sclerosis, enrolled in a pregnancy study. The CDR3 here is CASSTGTSSSYNEQFF. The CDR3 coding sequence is TGTGCCAGTAGTACAGGGACTAGCAGCTCCTACAATGAGCAGTTCTTC.